This paragraph covers one TCR beta chain sequence. The CDR3 is 15 amino acids. Germline values: CDR1 MNHNY, CDR2 SVGAGI (reference sequence). The V end was cut by 7 bases, the J end by 4 bases, with 20 bases between. How the authors handled the data: By means of reference gene primer amplification, nucleated cell counts were estimated. Here immunoSEQ multiplex PCR was the method, and the copy in TCRdb shows in-frame clones only, minus some. The DNA gave D and trimming, while V, J and clone size come from that table. The sample gives 100,000 or so clones, approximately 92% of which show up once; 5% to 6% is in the top ten. The sample originates from a study of blood T cell repertoires in COVID-19. As for the study in general: Specimens from acute and convalescent COVID-19 originated in the United States, Italy and Spain. In each case, the material was cDNA or gDNA derived from T cells, B-cell-depleted T cells, or PBMCs.

V is TRBV6-6 and J is TRBJ2-7; no firm D call. This receptor was obtained from a man aged 45-60 years with active COVID-19. Sequencing input: peripheral blood. The DNA for the CDR3 is TGTGCCAGCACCCAGCCCAGCGACGGATCATACGAGCAGTACTTC. Translation gives CASTQPSDGSYEQYF.